This entry features one TCR beta chain sequence. Under the authors' procedure: It was from reference gene primer amplification that nucleated cell counts were estimated. Produced via immunoSEQ multiplex PCR; TCRdb's table is partial and in-frame only. The V and J calls and the clone size are those of that table, but D and trimming were determined from the DNA. The table has around 280,000 clones, roughly 87% seen once. Cohorts were determined from participant-reported clinical history. Symptom resolution, clearance, or two negative PCRs marked the recovered donors of Cohort 3. This entry belongs to a study of blood T cell repertoires in COVID-19. Study-level information: The cDNA or gDNA used as material had been derived from T cells, B-cell-depleted T cells, or PBMCs.

CDR3 length: 14 residues. Germline CDR1 MNHNY, CDR2 SVGAGI (reference sequence). V was clipped by 8 bases and J by 0 bases; unmatched bases: 3. The sequence was obtained from a woman aged 40-49 years who had recovered from COVID-19. Sequencing was carried out using PBMCs or T cells enriched from blood (not recorded which). The genes are TRBV6-6 and TRBJ2-1; TRBD1 agrees at 8 bases. The CDR3 loop is CASLDRVSYNEQFF. The CDR3 DNA is TGTGCCAGCCTGGACAGGGTCTCCTACAATGAGCAGTTCTTC.